The 24 T cell receptor beta chains in this list originate from one sample, sequenced in a study of cytomegalovirus exposure and HLA in healthy donors. The primer mix had 60 Vbeta and 13 Jbeta primers. Only in-frame clones appear in the TCRdb table, and some are missing; sequencing was by immunoSEQ multiplex PCR. The sample holds around 64,000 clones, 75% to 85% seen once. The sample consisted of PBMCs. Receptor source: a man aged 18 to 29 in good health and CMV-seropositive.

The chain joins TRBV29-1 to TRBJ1-2; 7 bases are shared with TRBD1. This CDR3 spans 11 amino acids. V was clipped by 7 bases and J by 12 bases; unmatched bases: 11. The germline gives CDR1 SQVTM, CDR2 ANQGSEA. The DNA of the CDR3 is TGCAGCGGCCGACAAGGACAGGACGACACCTTC. Translated: CSGRQGQDDTF.

The V gene is TRBV5-4, the J gene TRBJ2-7; 13 positions agree with TRBD2. This CDR3 contains 12 residues. J gave up 7 bases and V 9 bases, and 4 bases lay outside the gene matches. Per the germline V gene, CDR1 is SGHNT and CDR2 is YYREEE (reference sequence). CDR3 nucleotide sequence: TGTGCCACCCGGACTAGCGGGGGAGAGCAGTACTTC. This gives the protein CATRTSGGEQYF. Looking up the rest from reference TRBV5-4 and TRBJ2-7 gives the full variable domain: ETGVTQSPTHLIKTRGQQVTLRCSSQSGHNTVSWYQQALGQGPQFIFQYYREEENGRGNFPPRFSGLQFPNYSSELNVNALELDDSALYLCATRTSGGEQYFGPGTRLTVT.

V usage is TRBV11-2 and J usage is TRBJ1-1, with TRBD1 matching 8 bases. The length of the CDR3 is 15 residues. The V segment lost 5 bases and the J segment 1 base; nucleotides outside the gene matches: 6. The germline gives CDR1 SGHAT, CDR2 FQNNGV. This CDR3 is CASSLNGQGNTEAFF. The CDR3 DNA sequence: TGTGCCAGCAGCCTAAACGGACAGGGGAACACTGAAGCTTTCTTT.

This chain links TRBV7-2 with TRBJ2-1; D gene unclear. The CDR3 is 12 residues long. V was shortened by 1 base and J by 8 bases, with 6 bases between the two germline ends. Germline V gene lookup returns CDR1 SGHTA and CDR2 FQGNSA. The CDR3 sequence: CASSLGSYEQFF. The DNA for the CDR3 is TGTGCCAGCAGCTTAGGGAGCTATGAGCAGTTCTTC.

There are a few counts of this clone. The chain links TRBV5-1 to TRBJ2-7; maybe TRBD2 (6 bases). The V end was cut by 3 bases, the J end by 2 bases, with 9 bases between. The CDR3 is 13 amino acids. CDR1 SGHRS and CDR2 YFSETQ come from the germline V gene. The CDR3 DNA sequence: TGCGCCAGCAGCTCGGGACTTCCCTACGAGCAGTACTTC. This codes for CASSSGLPYEQYF. The full variable domain, its missing parts supplied by reference TRBV5-1 and TRBJ2-7, is KAGVTQTPRYLIKTRGQQVTLSCSPISGHRSVSWYQQTPGQGLQFLFEYFSETQRNKGNFPGRFSGRQFSNSRSEMNVSTLELGDSALYLCASSSGLPYEQYFGPGTRLTVT.

As concerns this clone: At the DNA level, this CDR3 is encoded by other sequences in the same sample as well. The chain uses TRBV30 and TRBJ1-1; TRBD1 might be the D (5 bases). Trimming stripped 1 base from V and 1 base from J, with 10 bases between. The germline gives CDR1 GTSNPN, CDR2 SVGIG (reference sequence). This CDR3 is built from 14 residues. CDR3 residues: CAWSALGGNTEAFF. DNA of the CDR3: TGTGCCTGGAGTGCCCTGGGGGGGAACACTGAAGCTTTCTTT.

This sequence joins TRBV5-3 and TRBJ1-5; D is undetermined. TRBV5-3 is labeled an ORF, and its function is uncertain. V lost 4 bases to trimming and J lost 8 bases, with 7 bases between them. The CDR3 covers 11 residues. The CDR3 DNA reads TGTGCCAGAAGCCTGTATGAGCCCCAGCATTTT. It is translated as CARSLYEPQHF.

The chain carries TRBV30 and TRBJ2-7, with a tentative D call TRBD1 (6 bases). The germline V gene has CDR1 GTSNPN and CDR2 SVGIG (reference sequence). The CDR3 is 13 amino acids. Trimming removed 4 bases at V and 2 bases at J, with 12 bases between. The CDR3 DNA is TGTGCCTGGAATATGGGGGCTCCCTACGAGCAGTACTTC. Translation: CAWNMGAPYEQYF.

The chain carries TRBV4-1 and TRBJ2-3, with D maybe TRBD2 (5 bases). V was cut by 2 bases and J by 0 bases, with 6 bases left in between. This CDR3 comprises 14 residues. The V gene's germline CDR1 is MGHRA and CDR2 YSYEKL. The CDR3: CASSQWTSTDTQYF. The CDR3 DNA follows: TGCGCCAGCAGCCAATGGACTAGCACAGATACGCAGTATTTT.

V gene TRBV4-1 combines with J gene TRBJ2-7; tentative D call: TRBD2 (6 bases). Trimming shortened V by 1 base and J by 6 bases, and 10 bases separated the two germline ends. This CDR3 has 13 residues. Germline loops: CDR1 MGHRA, CDR2 YSYEKL. The CDR3 sequence is CASSQVGGVEQYF. CDR3 DNA: TGCGCCAGCAGCCAAGTGGGGGGAGTCGAGCAGTACTTC.

V usage is TRBV30 and J usage is TRBJ1-6; D might be TRBD1 (6 bases). Germline CDR1 is GTSNPN and CDR2 is SVGIG (reference sequence). The V gene lost 5 bases and the J gene lost 6 bases, with 11 bases spanning the gap. The CDR3 contains 13 residues. CDR3 nucleotides: TGTGCCTGGCTTAGGGGGAGTAATTCACCCCTCCACTTT. Protein sequence: CAWLRGSNSPLHF.

V and J are TRBV30 and TRBJ1-2; 7 bases match TRBD1. Per germline, CDR1 GTSNPN and CDR2 SVGIG (reference sequence). V was clipped by 0 bases and J by 7 bases; unmatched bases: 5. CDR3 length: 13 amino acids. DNA for the CDR3: TGTGCCTGGAGTGTCGGCGAGGGGGCTGGCTACACCTTC. It translates to CAWSVGEGAGYTF.

V usage is TRBV25-1 and J usage is TRBJ1-2; TRBD1 aligns across 8 bases. The V and J ends lost 3 bases and 4 bases, in that order; junction bases with no gene match: 7. Germline V lookup: CDR1 MGHDK, CDR2 SYGVNS. The CDR3 sequence is 15 residues long. This CDR3 is CASSDTGGPLYGYTF. DNA for the CDR3: TGTGCCAGCAGTGATACAGGGGGGCCCCTCTATGGCTACACCTTC.

CDR3 bases: TGCGCCAGCAGTGTGGGCTCGGCGGGGAACATTCAGTACTTC. It specifies CASSVGSAGNIQYF. The chain recombines TRBV10-2 with TRBJ2-4, with TRBD2 as a possible D gene (6 bases). V lost 4 bases and J 7 bases, leaving 14 bases between the germline ends. The CDR3 runs 14 residues. Per germline, CDR1 WSHSY and CDR2 SAAADI.

This clone was seen more than once but under ten times. The V call is TRBV7-9, the J call TRBJ2-5; 14 bases fit TRBD2. The V segment lost 6 bases and the J segment 7 bases; nucleotides outside the gene matches: 10. This CDR3 region has 16 residues. The germline CDR1 and CDR2 sequences are SEHNR and FQNEAQ (reference sequence). The CDR3 coding sequence is TGTGCCAGCAGTTGGGGGACTAGCGGGAGAGCGGCGACCCAGTACTTC. Residues: CASSWGTSGRAATQYF.

CDR3 protein: CASSEDRDRRRETQYF. The CDR3 DNA reads TGCGCCAGCAGTGAGGATAGGGACAGACGGAGAGAGACCCAGTACTTC. The V gene is TRBV10-1, the J gene TRBJ2-5; the match to TRBD1 covers 7 bases. V shed 2 bases, J shed 4 bases, and the junction held 10 bases outside the gene matches. The length of the CDR3 is 16 residues. Germline V gene lookup returns CDR1 WNHNN and CDR2 SYGVQD (reference sequence).

The rearrangement joins TRBV7-6 to TRBJ2-7; 8 positions match TRBD1. Germline V gene sequence: CDR1 SGHVS, CDR2 FNYEAQ. The V and J ends lost 6 bases and 2 bases, in that order; junction bases with no gene match: 6. CDR3 length: 14 residues. The CDR3 loop is CASSQGQGPYEQYF. The CDR3 DNA follows: TGTGCCAGCAGTCAAGGACAGGGCCCCTACGAGCAGTACTTC.

The chain has TRBV7-9 and TRBJ2-7; possible D gene TRBD2, 5 bases. The V end was cut by 1 base, the J end by 5 bases, with 12 bases between. CDR1 and CDR2 (germline): SEHNR, FQNEAQ (reference sequence). The CDR3 has 14 amino acids. In nucleotides, the CDR3 is TGTGCCAGCAGCTTAGACGGGATTTACCACGAGCAGTACTTC. Residues: CASSLDGIYHEQYF.

V usage is TRBV9 and J usage is TRBJ1-3, with no clear D. Germline CDR1 and CDR2: SGDLS and YYNGEE. The CDR3 consists of 15 residues. The ends were cut back, 3 bases at V and 0 bases at J, with 10 bases in the middle. As DNA, the CDR3 is TGTGCCAGCAGCGCCTTACAGAGCTCTGGAAACACCATATATTTT. This gives the protein CASSALQSSGNTIYF.

This chain joins TRBV19 and TRBJ2-7, with TRBD1 matching over 7 bases. The trim removed 5 bases at V and 7 bases at J, leaving 8 bases unmatched. This CDR3 is built from 13 residues. In germline, CDR1 is LNHDA, CDR2 SQIVND (reference sequence). The CDR3 coding sequence is TGTGCCAGTAGTTTCAACAGGGGTGGAGAGCAGTACTTC. It translates to CASSFNRGGEQYF. The variable domain in full, completed from reference TRBV19 and TRBJ2-7, reads DGGITQSPKYLFRKEGQNVTLSCEQNLNHDAMYWYRQDPGQGLRLIYYSQIVNDFQKGDIAEGYSVSREKKESFPLTVTSAQKNPTAFYLCASSFNRGGEQYFGPGTRLTVT.

V gene TRBV28 combines with J gene TRBJ1-5; no definite D call. CDR3 size: 16 residues. Germline CDR1 reads MDHEN; CDR2 reads SYDVKM. V was trimmed by 5 bases and J by 4 bases, leaving 18 bases between them. In DNA, the CDR3 is TGTGCCAGCAGTATACCACAGCGGGGTGGGAATCAGCCCCAGCATTTT. Its translation is CASSIPQRGGNQPQHF. The variable domain in full, with the rest retrieved from reference TRBV28 and TRBJ1-5, is DVKVTQSSRYLVKRTGEKVFLECVQDMDHENMFWYRQDPGLGLRLIYFSYDVKMKEKGDIPEGYSVSREKKERFSLILESASTNQTSMYLCASSIPQRGGNQPQHFGDGTRLSIL.

The CDR3 region is CSVGPGSDTQYF. The CDR3, as DNA: TGCAGCGTGGGGCCCGGGTCAGATACGCAGTATTTT. The chain couples TRBV29-1 to TRBJ2-3, with a possible D match to TRBD1 (5 bases). This CDR3 is built from 12 residues. Germline CDR1 and CDR2: SQVTM and ANQGSEA. The ends were cut back, 6 bases at V and 4 bases at J, with 11 bases in the middle.

The chain recombines TRBV28 with TRBJ2-6; 7 nucleotides agree with TRBD2. With 1 base clipped from V and 0 bases from J, the junction kept 3 bases outside the gene matches. This CDR3 is 17 amino acids long. Germline values: CDR1 MDHEN, CDR2 SYDVKM. This chain's CDR3 is CASSLYLADSGANVLTF. The CDR3 DNA sequence: TGTGCCAGCAGTTTATACCTAGCGGACTCTGGGGCCAACGTCCTGACTTTC.

The V and J genes are TRBV6-1 and TRBJ1-1; 9 bases align to TRBD1. V shed 10 bases and J 4 bases; nucleotides not matched to a gene: 7. Germline CDR1 is MNHNS and CDR2 is SASEGT. The CDR3 consists of 13 residues. This chain's CDR3 is CATILTGGTEAFF. CDR3 bases: TGTGCCACCATCTTGACAGGGGGCACTGAAGCTTTCTTT.